This is a list of T cell receptor beta chains from one sample in a study of T cell responses to AZD1222 COVID-19 vaccine. Profiling relied on immunoSEQ multiplex PCR, and the TCRdb table lists in-frame clones only, not all of them. The sample gives more than 85,000 clones, less than 85% of which show up once; around 14% is in the top ten. The sample in question was peripheral blood, obtained 28 days after the second AZD1222 dose. The source of these receptors is an adult who received the AZD1222 COVID-19 vaccine. The CDR3 runs from the conserved cysteine through the conserved F or W. Fields, in order: V gene, J gene, D gene, clone size, CDR3 DNA, CDR3 protein. A D gene is named only where the DNA matches it firmly. Clone size, where shown, is once, few, many, or a class for clones that have expanded.

>TRBV10-3|TRBJ2-7|TRBD1|once
TGTGCCATCGGGACAGGTAGTACCTACGAGCAGTACTTC
CAIGTGSTYEQYF
>TRBV29-1|TRBJ1-2|.|.
TGCAGCGTTAGGGAAGGAGGGGACTATGGCTACACCTTC
CSVREGGDYGYTF
>TRBV4-3|TRBJ2-3|TRBD2|.
TGCGCCAGCAGCCAGAAGGGGCTAGCGGGAGAGGGAGATACGCAGTATTTT
CASSQKGLAGEGDTQYF
>TRBV19|TRBJ1-5|TRBD1|.
TGTGCCAGTGCTCTTTCGGGACAGGGGCCTCAGCCCCAGCATTTT
CASALSGQGPQPQHF
>TRBV11-2|TRBJ1-1|.|.
TGTGCCAGCAGCTGGAGAACCGGGACAAAGAACACTGAAGCTTTCTTT
CASSWRTGTKNTEAFF
>TRBV6-5|TRBJ1-5|.|.
TGTGCCAGCAGCCCCTGGACAGCTAGCAATCAGCCCCAGCATTTT
CASSPWTASNQPQHF
>TRBV29-1|TRBJ1-1|.|.
TGCAGCGTTGTTGGGGGCCTTGAAGCTTTCTTT
CSVVGGLEAFF
>TRBV7-3|TRBJ2-3|TRBD2|.
TGTGCCAGCAGCCGCAGCGGGGGGCCCCCAGATACGCAGTATTTT
CASSRSGGPPDTQYF
>TRBV19|TRBJ2-2|TRBD1|.
TGTGCCAGTAGTGGAACAGGGGGCTCGGCCGGGGAGCTGTTTTTT
CASSGTGGSAGELFF
>TRBV6-2/TRBV6-3|TRBJ1-2|.|few
TGTGCCAGCAGTTACTCCGGGGGGAGCGTCGTTACCTATGGCTACACCTTC
CASSYSGGSVVTYGYTF
>TRBV7-9|TRBJ2-7|TRBD2|.
TGTGCCAGCAGCATAGGGAGGGACGAGCAGTACTTC
CASSIGRDEQYF
>TRBV5-4|TRBJ1-2|.|.
TGTGCCAGCAGCTTGGCCGGGAGCAGGGGAACCTATGGCTACACCTTC
CASSLAGSRGTYGYTF
>TRBV7-8|TRBJ1-2|.|.
TGTGCCAGCAGCTTACGCCCGGGGGGGAGGGGGACCTATGGCTACACCTTC
CASSLRPGGRGTYGYTF
>TRBV28|TRBJ2-7|.|.
TGTGCCAGCAGTTTCTCTCACCGGGCCTCGGAGCAGTACTTC
CASSFSHRASEQYF
>TRBV18|TRBJ1-2|.|.
TGTGCCAGCTCCCCCTCCGGGGGCCTGCACTATGGCTACACCTTC
CASSPSGGLHYGYTF
>TRBV9|TRBJ2-3|TRBD2|.
TGTGCCAGCAGCTTCTTCCCGGGACTAGCGGGGGGGGTTGGCACAGATACGCAGTATTTT
CASSFFPGLAGGVGTDTQYF
>TRBV7-2|TRBJ2-2|TRBD2|.
TGTGCCAGCAGCTTAGGAAGCGGGGGCTACACCGGGGAGCTGTTTTTT
CASSLGSGGYTGELFF
>TRBV19|TRBJ1-1|TRBD1|.
TGTGCCAGTAGTATGCAGGGGGCTAAGACTGAAGCTTTCTTT
CASSMQGAKTEAFF
>TRBV7-9|TRBJ2-3|TRBD1|.
TGTGCCAGCAGCCCGTCAGGGGGCGATACGCAGTATTTT
CASSPSGGDTQYF
>TRBV2|TRBJ2-6|TRBD2|.
TGTGCCAGCAGCCCTGGAGCGGGAGCATCTGGGGCCAACGTCCTGACTTTC
CASSPGAGASGANVLTF
>TRBV30|TRBJ2-2|TRBD1|.
TGTGCCTGGAGCCACAGGGGATACACCGGGGAGCTGTTTTTT
CAWSHRGYTGELFF
>TRBV6-5|TRBJ2-7|TRBD2|.
TGTGCCAGCAGAACCCTAGCGGGAACCTACGAGCAGTACTTC
CASRTLAGTYEQYF
>TRBV9|TRBJ2-3|TRBD2|.
TGTGCCAGCAGCGTACTAGCGGGGGGGCCGGGAGATACGCAGTATTTT
CASSVLAGGPGDTQYF